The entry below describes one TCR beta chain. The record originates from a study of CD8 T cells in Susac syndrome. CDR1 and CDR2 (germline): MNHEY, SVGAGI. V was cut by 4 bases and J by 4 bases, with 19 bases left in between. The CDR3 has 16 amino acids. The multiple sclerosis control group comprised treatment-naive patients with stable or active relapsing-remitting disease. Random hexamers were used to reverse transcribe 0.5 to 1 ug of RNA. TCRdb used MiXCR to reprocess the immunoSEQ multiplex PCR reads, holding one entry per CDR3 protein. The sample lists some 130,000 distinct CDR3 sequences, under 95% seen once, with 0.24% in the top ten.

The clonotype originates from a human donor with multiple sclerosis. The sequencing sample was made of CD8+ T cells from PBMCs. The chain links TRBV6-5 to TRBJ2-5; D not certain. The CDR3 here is CASSFGSVWNGETQYF. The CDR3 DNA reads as TGTGCCAGCAGTTTCGGCTCGGTATGGAATGGAGAGACCCAGTACTTC.